The 25 T cell receptor beta chains below were found in one sample sequenced in a study of tumor-infiltrating lymphocytes in glioblastoma multiforme. Three nested ARM-PCR rounds with V-beta and C-beta primers built TCRB libraries. TCRdb processed the multiplex PCR reads anew with MiXCR; each CDR3 protein has one entry. The sample records under 15,000 distinct CDR3 sequences, 64% being singletons. The specimen sequenced was brain tumor tissue. These receptors were taken from a male donor with glioblastoma.

V usage is TRBV5-4 and J usage is TRBJ2-1; no clear D. There are 16 residues in the CDR3. The ends were cut back, 0 bases at V and 0 bases at J, with 10 bases in the middle. Germline values: CDR1 SGHNT, CDR2 YYREEE (reference sequence). In DNA form, the CDR3 reads TGTGCCAGCAGCTTGGGAGGTGGCGGCTCCTACAATGAGCAGTTCTTC. This gives the protein CASSLGGGGSYNEQFF.

This clonotype was seen many times. The chain joins TRBV7-3 to TRBJ2-1; 7 bases line up with TRBD2. The trim removed 6 bases at V and 9 bases at J, leaving 8 bases unmatched. The CDR3 is made up of 13 amino acids. Germline CDR1 SGHTA, CDR2 FQGTGA. CDR3 protein: CASSREGLSEQFF. The CDR3 nucleotides read TGTGCCAGCAGTAGGGAGGGGTTGAGTGAGCAGTTCTTC.

To note about this clonotype: A much more abundant neighbour one base away suggests this may be a read error. The V gene is TRBV28, the J gene TRBJ2-7; TRBD2 might be the D (7 bases). Per germline, CDR1 MDHEN and CDR2 SYDVKM. The CDR3 covers 15 residues. This CDR3 reads CASSGGLAVSYKQYF. CDR3 in DNA: TGTGCCAGCAGTGGGGGGCTAGCGGTCTCCTACAAGCAGTACTTC.

This clonotype qualifies as medium-sized. CDR3 residues: CSAEGQGRGELNSPLHF. CDR3 nucleotide sequence: TGCAGCGCCGAGGGGCAGGGAAGGGGGGAGTTGAATTCACCCCTCCACTTT. The V call is TRBV29-1, the J call TRBJ1-6; tentatively, D is TRBD1 (6 bases). Per germline, CDR1 SQVTM and CDR2 ANQGSEA. The CDR3 extends over 17 amino acids. V lost 7 bases to trimming and J lost 7 bases, with 26 bases between them.

This clonotype occurred once. The V call is TRBV19, the J call TRBJ1-1; 11 nucleotides match TRBD1. Per the germline V gene, CDR1 is LNHDA and CDR2 is SQIVND (reference sequence). The junction had 7 bases not matched to a gene; V was cut back by 6 bases and J by 1 base. The CDR3 has 16 residues. The CDR3 DNA follows: TGTGCCAGTAGGTGGGACAGGGGGTCTGGGAACACTGAAGCTTTCTTT. Protein sequence: CASRWDRGSGNTEAFF.

The chain links TRBV11-2 to TRBJ1-2, with 9 bases identical to TRBD1. The CDR3 is made up of 13 amino acids. CDR1 and CDR2 (germline): SGHAT, FQNNGV. The V segment lost 5 bases and the J segment 8 bases; nucleotides outside the gene matches: 6. CDR3 protein: CASSPDRGTGYTF. The DNA for the CDR3 is TGTGCCAGCAGCCCGGACAGGGGAACGGGCTACACCTTC.

In this sample, this clonotype turned up many times. The chain employs TRBV5-1 and TRBJ2-1, with D possibly called TRBD1 or TRBD2 (5 bases each). Germline lookup yields CDR1 SGHRS and CDR2 YFSETQ. This CDR3 region has 15 residues. Trimming removed 1 base from V and 0 bases from J, with 8 bases in between. In nucleotides, the CDR3 is TGCGCCAGCAGCTTGACAGGAGGCTCCTACAATGAGCAGTTCTTC. Its protein is CASSLTGGSYNEQFF.

The J gene is TRBJ2-7, the V gene TRBV4-2, with D perhaps TRBD1 or TRBD2 (5 bases each). The CDR3 covers 15 residues. Germline CDR1 LGHNA, CDR2 YNFKEQ. Trimming removed 0 bases at V and 3 bases at J, with 12 bases between. The CDR3 nucleotides read TGTGCCAGCAGCCAAGAACGAATGGGGGTCTACGAGCAGTACGTC. The encoded protein is CASSQERMGVYEQYV.

This clonotype was detected only once. One end of the junction is discordant with germline, which a read error may explain. The chain couples TRBV6-2 or TRBV6-3 to TRBJ2-7; 8 nucleotides agree with TRBD2. The CDR3 is 14 residues long. Germline-derived CDR1 and CDR2 are MNHEY and SVGEGT. The CDR3 is CASGSGGTSYEQNF. CDR3 in DNA: TGTGCCAGCGGGTCGGGGGGGACCTCTTACGAGCAGAACTTC.

Turning to this clonotype: At one of its ends the junction is not consistent with the germline gene, which may arise from a read error. V and J are TRBV5-4 and TRBJ2-1, with TRBD1 matching 7 bases. The CDR3 runs 13 residues. Per the germline V gene, CDR1 is SGHNT and CDR2 is YYREEE (reference sequence). The CDR3 reads CTSIPQGTNEQFF. CDR3 DNA sequence: TGTACCAGCATCCCACAGGGGACGAATGAGCAATTCTTC.

Worth noting for this clonotype: It is likely a read error, because the conserved phenylalanine at the end of the CDR3 is missing. The rearrangement uses TRBV6-1 and TRBJ2-1, with D maybe TRBD2 (5 bases). Trimming left V 3 bases short and J 13 bases short, with 22 bases between. The V gene's germline CDR1 is MNHNS and CDR2 SASEGT. This CDR3 comprises 15 residues. In DNA, the CDR3 is TGTGCCAGCAGTGATGGAGGAGGACCCTACAATGCTCAGTTCCTC. It yields the protein CASSDGGGPYNAQFL.

In its sample, this clonotype ranks as large. The chain carries TRBV11-2 and TRBJ2-6; TRBD1 is a possible D gene (5 bases). Trimming cost V 3 bases and J 2 bases, with 5 bases left between them. CDR1 is SGHAT and CDR2 is FQNNGV in the germline V gene. This CDR3 is built from 14 residues. CDR3 protein: CASSFRAGANVLTF. For the CDR3, the DNA is TGTGCCAGCAGCTTCAGGGCTGGGGCCAACGTCCTGACTTTC.

Regarding this clonotype: A much larger clone is a single base away; this may be a read error. As the CDR3 is not closed by the conserved phenylalanine or tryptophan, this likely results from a read error. This chain joins TRBV6-5 and TRBJ2-1, with 10 bases that match TRBD2. CDR3 size: 15 residues. Germline trimming cut 6 bases from V and 6 bases from J; bases unmatched to any gene: 8. Germline values: CDR1 MNHEY, CDR2 SVGAGI. CDR3 amino acids: CASSGGTSVCNEQFV. In nucleotides, the CDR3 is TGTGCCAGCAGCGGAGGGACTAGCGTATGCAATGAGCAGTTCGTC.

A word on this clonotype: One end of the junction does not line up with germline, which may come from a read error. This chain uses TRBV11-2 with TRBJ2-3, with D perhaps matching TRBD2 (6 bases). Germline V lookup: CDR1 SGHAT, CDR2 FQNNGV. The CDR3 is made up of 17 amino acids. The chain's CDR3 is CASSLDPANTSTDTRYF. In nucleotides, the CDR3 is TGTGCCAGCAGCTTAGATCCTGCAAACACTAGCACAGATACGCGGTATTTT.

Relative to its sample, this clonotype is medium-sized. V is TRBV6-1 and J is TRBJ1-1, with 7 bases matching TRBD1. Germline CDR1 is MNHNS and CDR2 is SASEGT. V shed 10 bases and J 5 bases; nucleotides not matched to a gene: 10. The CDR3 loop spans 13 amino acids. The CDR3 nucleotides are TGTGCCATCAGGACAGGCGGGGAGACTGAAGCTTTCTTT. This sequence encodes CAIRTGGETEAFF.

Remarks on this clonotype: The junction and the germline gene differ at one end; a read error may be behind it. This chain uses TRBV6-5 with TRBJ2-7; no clear D gene. Germline assignment: CDR1 MNHEY and CDR2 SVGAGI. This CDR3 contains 13 residues. The CDR3, as DNA: TGTGCCGGCAGTACCACAGAAGTCTACGAGCAGTATTTC. Translation gives CAGSTTEVYEQYF.

This clonotype was seen many times. V is TRBV24-1 and J is TRBJ2-1; TRBD2 might be the D (7 bases). V was cut by 3 bases and J by 7 bases, with 21 bases left in between. CDR3 length: 17 amino acids. The germline gives CDR1 KGHDR, CDR2 SFDVKD. CDR3 sequence (DNA): TGTGCCACCAGTGATCCGAGTTCGGGGGGCCTAGTTAATGAGCAGTTCTTC. Amino acids: CATSDPSSGGLVNEQFF.

The V call is TRBV6-1, the J call TRBJ2-1; 12 nucleotides agree with TRBD2. V dropped 4 bases and J dropped 8; count of bases not matched to a gene: 9. This CDR3 spans 16 amino acids. Per the germline V gene, CDR1 is MNHNS and CDR2 is SASEGT. The chain's CDR3 is CASSVFRLAGAYEQFF. The DNA for the CDR3 is TGTGCCAGCAGTGTATTCCGACTAGCGGGAGCTTATGAGCAGTTCTTC.

In regard to this clonotype: One end of the junction does not line up with germline, which may come from a read error. The chain carries TRBV6-1 and TRBJ2-1; TRBD1 aligns across 7 bases. The CDR3 is 15 residues long. Germline lookup yields CDR1 MNHNS and CDR2 SASEGT. CDR3 coding DNA: TGTGCCAGCAGAACCGGGACAGAGGCGTTAAATGAGCAGTCCTTC. Amino acid sequence: CASRTGTEALNEQSF.

Only one count was recorded for this clonotype. The chain uses TRBV6-1 and TRBJ2-1, with D unclear. This CDR3 is built from 14 residues. The germline V gene encodes CDR1 MNHNS and CDR2 SASEGT. Trimming stripped 6 bases from V and 9 bases from J, with 18 bases between. The CDR3 DNA reads as TGTGCCAGCAGCCTAGATACAGTACACACTGAGCAGTTCTTC. It is translated as CASSLDTVHTEQFF.

As regards this clonotype: One end of the junction does not line up with germline, which may come from a read error. The chain carries TRBV7-9 and TRBJ2-1, with 10 positions matching TRBD2. Germline CDR1 reads SEHNR; CDR2 reads FQNEAQ (reference sequence). CDR3 length: 16 amino acids. CDR3: CASSPSSGSAENEQFF. Here the CDR3 DNA reads TGTGCCAGCAGCCCGTCTAGCGGGAGCGCAGAGAATGAGCAATTCTTC.

As for this clonotype: The CDR3 carries no conserved terminal phenylalanine or tryptophan, so it likely arises from a read error. The chain employs TRBV6-5 and TRBJ2-1; 7 bases align to TRBD2. Losses at the gene ends were 6 bases for V and 4 bases for J; bases not matched to a gene: 9. Germline CDR1 and CDR2: MNHEY and SVGAGI. This CDR3 region has 15 residues. As DNA, the CDR3 is TGTGCCAGCAGCCTACTAGCGCGGAATTACAATGAGCAGTTCCTC. Protein: CASSLLARNYNEQFL.

This clonotype has at least ten counts. This chain links TRBV10-3 with TRBJ2-1; perhaps D is TRBD1 or TRBD2 (5 bases each). This CDR3 contains 14 residues. V gave up 8 bases and J gave up 8 bases, with 19 bases separating them. Per germline, CDR1 ENHRY and CDR2 SYGVKD. CDR3 nucleotides: TGTGCCATCTACCCGGGACCAGCAGCGGATGAGCAGTTCTTC. It encodes CAIYPGPAADEQFF.

The J gene is TRBJ2-7, the V gene TRBV11-2; D assignment may be TRBD1 or TRBD2 (5 bases each). The V end was cut by 8 bases, the J end by 3 bases, with 5 bases between. CDR3 length: 10 amino acids. Germline V gene data show CDR1 as SGHAT and CDR2 as FQNNGV. The CDR3: CASGGYEQYF. The CDR3 DNA reads TGTGCCAGCGGGGGCTACGAGCAGTACTTC.

The J gene is TRBJ2-1, the V gene TRBV29-1; D is ambiguous. The CDR3 is 12 amino acids. CDR1 and CDR2 from the germline V gene are SQVTM and ANQGSEA. V was pared by 1 base and J by 12 bases, with 13 bases between. The CDR3 DNA reads TGCAGCGTTGAAGTACTGGATGGTGGGCAGTTCTTC. As protein: CSVEVLDGGQFF.